This TCR beta chain emerged from a study of Graves' ophthalmopathy and Graves' hyperthyroidism. For repertoire sequencing, the TCR beta CDR3 regions were amplified from RNA transcripts. Second-round multiplex PCR came after first-round RT-PCR with HTBI primers. Via MiXCR, TCRdb re-called the multiplex PCR reads, giving one row per CDR3 protein. The sample contains approximately 480,000 distinct CDR3 sequences, under 15% of which appear only once. This clonotype was recorded many times. Germline loops: CDR1 ENHRY, CDR2 SYGVKD. The CDR3 has 12 amino acids. V shed 11 bases and J 1 base; nucleotides not matched to a gene: 4.

The TCR originated in a woman aged 30 to 39 with Graves' ophthalmopathy. V gene TRBV10-3 combines with J gene TRBJ2-5; 7 positions match TRBD1. Material: blood. The chain's CDR3 is CASGQSQETQYF. The DNA of the CDR3 is TGTGCCTCGGGACAGAGCCAAGAGACCCAGTACTTC.